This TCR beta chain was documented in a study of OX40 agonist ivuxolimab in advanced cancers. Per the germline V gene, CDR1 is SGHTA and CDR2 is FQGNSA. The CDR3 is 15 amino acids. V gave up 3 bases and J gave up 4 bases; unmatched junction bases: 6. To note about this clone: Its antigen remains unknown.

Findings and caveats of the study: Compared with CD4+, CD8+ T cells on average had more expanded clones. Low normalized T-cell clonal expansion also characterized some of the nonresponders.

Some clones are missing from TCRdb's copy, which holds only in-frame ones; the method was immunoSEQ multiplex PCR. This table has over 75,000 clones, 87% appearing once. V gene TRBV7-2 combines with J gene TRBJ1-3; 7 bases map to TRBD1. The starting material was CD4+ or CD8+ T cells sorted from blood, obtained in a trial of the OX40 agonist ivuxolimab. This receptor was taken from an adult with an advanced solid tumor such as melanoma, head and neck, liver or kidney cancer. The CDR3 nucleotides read TGTGCCAGCAGCTTGAGGACAGGCGCCGGAAACACCATATATTTT. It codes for CASSLRTGAGNTIYF. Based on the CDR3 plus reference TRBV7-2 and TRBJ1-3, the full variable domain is GAGVSQSPSNKVTEKGKDVELRCDPISGHTALYWYRQSLGQGLEFLIYFQGNSAPDKSGLPSDRFSAERTGGSVSTLTIQRTQQEDSAVYLCASSLRTGAGNTIYFGEGSWLTVV.